A selection of T cell receptor beta chains follows, all from one sample in a study of CD8 T cells in ankylosing spondylitis. MiXCR, run by TCRdb on the 5' RACE reads, gives a single entry per CDR3 protein. This table has just under 350,000 distinct CDR3 sequences, roughly 14% appearing once. Sequenced sample: blood, either unsorted or a sorted T cell fraction (not recorded which). These receptors all come from a male donor with ankylosing spondylitis or in good health (not recorded which). The CDR3 runs from the conserved cysteine through the conserved F or W. The D gene is left open where the match is weak. Clone size is given for some rows only: seen once, a few or many times, or a class if the clone is expanded.

D | size | J | V | DNA | CDR3
TRBD2 | . | TRBJ2-2 | TRBV30 | TGTGCCTGGGCCGGACTAGCGGGAGCAGGAACCGGGGAGCTGTTTTTT | CAWAGLAGAGTGELFF
TRBD1 | many | TRBJ1-5 | TRBV7-2 | TGTGCCAGCAGCTTCCAACAGGGGGTGGGTCAGCCCCAGCATTTT | CASSFQQGVGQPQHF
. | few | TRBJ1-2 | TRBV20-1 | TGCAGTGCTAACCGGGAAGGGACTAACTATGGCTACACCTTC | CSANREGTNYGYTF
TRBD1 | few | TRBJ2-7 | TRBV12-3/TRBV12-4 | TGTGCCAGCAGTTTTGGGGACAGGGCCTCCTACGAGCAGTACTTC | CASSFGDRASYEQYF
. | . | TRBJ1-1 | TRBV12-3/TRBV12-4 | TGTGCCAGCAGTCCGGCAGGGAGGGACACTGAAGCTTTCTTT | CASSPAGRDTEAFF
. | many | TRBJ1-1 | TRBV12-3/TRBV12-4 | TGTGCCAGCAGCGCGGACAGGAACACTGAAGCTTTCTTT | CASSADRNTEAFF
. | . | TRBJ1-2 | TRBV11-2 | TGTGCCAGCAGCCCGGTTAAGGGGGAGGCCGGCTATGGCTACACCTTC | CASSPVKGEAGYGYTF
. | few | TRBJ2-7 | TRBV7-2 | TGTGCCAGCAGTCAGAGGGTCGGCTCCTACGAGCAGTACTTC | CASSQRVGSYEQYF
TRBD2 | few | TRBJ2-2 | TRBV7-2 | TGTGCCAGCAGCTTATCTAGCGGGATGTCCGGGGAGCTGTTTTTT | CASSLSSGMSGELFF
. | . | TRBJ2-1 | TRBV5-1 | TGCGCCAGCAGTTCAGGTGGGACCGAACCCTACAATGAGCAGTTCTTC | CASSSGGTEPYNEQFF
. | . | TRBJ1-5 | TRBV27 | TGTGCCAGCAGATCCGGGAGCAATAGCAATCAGCCCCAGCATTTT | CASRSGSNSNQPQHF
TRBD1 | . | TRBJ2-3 | TRBV4-1 | TGCGCCAGCAGCCAAGGAGACAGGGTACGGGATACGCAGTATTTT | CASSQGDRVRDTQYF
TRBD2 | few | TRBJ2-1 | TRBV5-1 | TGCGCCAGCAGGTTAGCGGGAGATTTAAATGAGCAGTTCTTC | CASRLAGDLNEQFF
TRBD1 | few | TRBJ2-3 | TRBV7-7 | TGTGCCAGCAGCGCCGGGACAGCTAGCACAGATACGCAGTATTTT | CASSAGTASTDTQYF
. | . | TRBJ2-2 | TRBV2 | TGTGCCAGCAGCCCCCAGCAAGTCACCGGGGAGCTGTTTTTT | CASSPQQVTGELFF
TRBD2 | . | TRBJ2-3 | TRBV6-4 | TGTGCCAGCACGGGGGGTGCAGATACGCAGTATTTT | CASTGGADTQYF
. | few | TRBJ2-2 | TRBV2 | TGTGCCAGGGGGGGAGCTCCGGACGGGGAGCTGTTTTTT | CARGGAPDGELFF
TRBD1 | few | TRBJ2-1 | TRBV27 | TGTGCCAGCAGCGCTAATCAGGGACAGGGGGCTCAGTTCTTC | CASSANQGQGAQFF
. | many | TRBJ2-5 | TRBV6-1 | TGTGCCAGCAGCAAGGGGCCCAGCCAGGCGGAGACCCAGTACTTC | CASSKGPSQAETQYF
. | few | TRBJ1-1 | TRBV6-5 | TGTGCCAGCATTGCGGCGGGACGAGCTTTCTTT | CASIAAGRAFF
TRBD2 | few | TRBJ2-7 | TRBV15 | TGTGCCACCAGCATATATACTAGCGGGGGGCGGGAGCAGTACTTC | CATSIYTSGGREQYF
. | many | TRBJ1-2 | TRBV7-8 | TGTGCCAGCAGCTCCTCGAGGGCAGCCTCAAACTATGGCTACACCTTC | CASSSSRAASNYGYTF
TRBD1 | . | TRBJ1-1 | TRBV5-1 | TGCGCCAGCAGGGCAGGGGGAGGCTACATGAACACTGAAGCTTTCTTT | CASRAGGGYMNTEAFF
TRBD1 | . | TRBJ1-1 | TRBV20-1 | TGCAGTGCCCCCCGGGGACAGGGGGCCGGATACACTGAAGCTTTCTTT | CSAPRGQGAGYTEAFF
TRBD1 | . | TRBJ2-3 | TRBV6-2/TRBV6-3 | TGTGCCAGCAGTCCGGACAGGGGGACAAATACGCAGTATTTT | CASSPDRGTNTQYF
. | . | TRBJ1-6 | TRBV19 | TGTGCCAGTAGTGATCGGGCAGGCTCCTATAATTCACCCCTCCACTTT | CASSDRAGSYNSPLHF
. | many | TRBJ1-5 | TRBV4-1 | TGCGCCAGCAGCCAAGAACCCAATCAGCCCCAGCATTTT | CASSQEPNQPQHF
TRBD2 | . | TRBJ2-3 | TRBV10-3 | TGTGCCATCAGTGTTACTAGCGGGGACACAGATACGCAGTATTTT | CAISVTSGDTDTQYF
TRBD2 | many | TRBJ2-3 | TRBV12-3/TRBV12-4 | TGTGCCAGCAGTATACTAGCGGCTTACACAGATACGCAGTATTTT | CASSILAAYTDTQYF
TRBD2 | . | TRBJ2-3 | TRBV6-1 | TGTGCCAGCAGTACCCCCGGGACTAGTGCCGATACGCAGTATTTT | CASSTPGTSADTQYF
. | . | TRBJ1-5 | TRBV4-1 | TGCGCCAGCAGCCAATTTCAGACGGGTGGCAAACAGCCCCAGCATTTT | CASSQFQTGGKQPQHF
TRBD2 | many | TRBJ2-1 | TRBV24-1 | TGTGCCACCAGCGGACTAGCGGGGATCTCCTACAATGAGCAGTTCTTC | CATSGLAGISYNEQFF
TRBD2 | few | TRBJ2-7 | TRBV20-1 | TGCAGTGCTAGAGATCCCAGCGGGAAGAACGAGCAGTACTTC | CSARDPSGKNEQYF
. | . | TRBJ2-3 | TRBV9 | TGTGCCAGCAGCGTATGGGGGGCCGCCGATACGCAGTATTTT | CASSVWGAADTQYF
TRBD1 | many | TRBJ1-5 | TRBV20-1 | TGCAGCGTTAGGACAGGGGATCAGCCCCAGCATTTT | CSVRTGDQPQHF
TRBD1 | many | TRBJ1-2 | TRBV27 | TGTGCCAGCAGTTTACTACGGACAGGGGGCGAGACTTATGGCTACACCTTC | CASSLLRTGGETYGYTF
. | . | TRBJ2-1 | TRBV5-1 | TGCGCCAGCAGCGCCTTAGAAGGAAGGCAGTTCTTC | CASSALEGRQFF
. | . | TRBJ2-5 | TRBV5-6 | TGTGCCAGCAGCCTTAGGCGGGGGACCCAGTACTTC | CASSLRRGTQYF
. | . | TRBJ2-7 | TRBV29-1 | TGCAGCGTTGTAGGGAGGCCCCCCGGCGAGCAGTACTTC | CSVVGRPPGEQYF
TRBD2 | few | TRBJ2-5 | TRBV30 | TGTGCCTGGAGTGTACGGGGGGGGGAGACCCAGTACTTC | CAWSVRGGETQYF
. | . | TRBJ2-2 | TRBV12-5 | TGTGCTAGTGGTTTGGTACCAGAGGTGCCCGGGGAGCTGTTTTTT | CASGLVPEVPGELFF
TRBD1 | many | TRBJ1-1 | TRBV20-1 | TGCAGTGCTGACAGGGACAGCAGAGGCACTGAAGCTTTCTTT | CSADRDSRGTEAFF
. | few | TRBJ1-2 | TRBV12-3/TRBV12-4 | TGTGCCAGCAGTTTGGGGGGAAGGTCCTATGGCTACACCTTC | CASSLGGRSYGYTF
TRBD1 | . | TRBJ2-7 | TRBV11-3 | TGTGCCAGCAGCTTATGGACAGGTGGTATCTACGAGCAGTACTTC | CASSLWTGGIYEQYF
TRBD2 | . | TRBJ2-5 | TRBV15 | TGTGCCACCAGCAAGTGGGGGGGTCTCCAAGAGACCCAGTACTTC | CATSKWGGLQETQYF
TRBD2 | . | TRBJ2-7 | TRBV5-5 | TGTGCCAGCAGCACGGGACTAGCGTTATACGAGCAGTACTTC | CASSTGLALYEQYF
TRBD2 | few | TRBJ2-5 | TRBV5-1 | TGCGCCAGCAGCTTTAGCGGGGGGAGACAAGAGACCCAGTACTTC | CASSFSGGRQETQYF
. | . | TRBJ2-1 | TRBV24-1 | TGTGCCACCAGTGATTTGAGAGATGACAGAGGCAGGTTCTTC | CATSDLRDDRGRFF
. | . | TRBJ2-1 | TRBV21-1 | TGTGCCAGCAGCAGACGGGACGGTATTCACAATGAGCAGTTCTTC | CASSRRDGIHNEQFF
. | . | TRBJ1-6 | TRBV11-2 | TGTGCCAGCAGCTTATCCCAGAGTTATAATTCACCCCTCCACTTT | CASSLSQSYNSPLHF